The T cell receptor beta chain under discussion was sequenced for a study of cytomegalovirus exposure and HLA in healthy donors. Study-wide findings and caveats: With high specificity and sensitivity, the classifier reportedly diagnosed cytomegalovirus status. Later on, analysis showed that most CMV-associated TCR beta chains appeared to be HLA-restricted. After further analysis at a later stage, roughly 15,000 TCR beta sequences were associated with HLA alleles at 0.05 false discovery rate.

The PCR contained 60 Vbeta and 13 Jbeta primers. The repertoire was sequenced with immunoSEQ multiplex PCR; TCRdb's copy has only in-frame clones and lacks some. The table lists about 160,000 clones, roughly 82% of them singletons. The CDR3 has 15 residues. V gave up 0 bases and J gave up 8 bases, with 11 bases separating them. Per germline, CDR1 MNHEY and CDR2 SMNVEV (reference sequence). About this clone itself: The antigen remains unidentified.

The rearrangement links TRBV27 to TRBJ1-6; perhaps TRBD1 as D (6 bases). Sequencing was performed on PBMCs. The TCR originated in a woman between 50 and 59 years old in good health and CMV-seropositive. This CDR3 is CASSLSRGAHSPLHF. The CDR3 DNA reads as TGTGCCAGCAGTTTATCGCGGGGGGCGCATTCACCCCTCCACTTT.